This TCR beta chain was recorded in a study of blood T cells in healthy people across ages (dated by TCRdb to between 2015 and 2016). About the investigation overall: In model experiments, roughly one uniquely barcoded TCR beta cDNA molecule per two T cells was captured by template switching. The study analyzed two additional independent replicas of 1 million unique cDNA reads from the same blood draw for two donors, one aged 18 to 30 and one aged 80 or older. Donors were grouped into four age groups: young (average approximately 15 years), middle-aged (39), aged (around 60) and long-lived (around 80). To track age-related changes in TCR beta repertoire diversity, the study relied on deep sequencing normalized with unique cDNA molecular identifiers.

The library was made by 5' RACE. Instrument on record: Illumina HiSeq 2500. A second 7 to 11 cycle PCR used a sample-barcoded 5' primer and a J-beta primer mix. Each TCR beta cDNA molecule received a unique molecular identifier from a template-switch 5' adaptor carrying 12 random nucleotides. Each sample yielded at least 3 million CDR3-containing paired-end reads. First-strand cDNA synthesis was performed from all RNA using the Mint cDNA synthesis kit, with priming by a TRBC-specific oligonucleotide. Following uracil-DNA glycosylase treatment, a first 18-cycle PCR with universal primers M1SS and BC2_uni_R was performed on all cDNA. The paper's data handling went like this. For normalization, 1 million high-quality reads were randomly selected from each sample, with every read carrying a distinct molecular identifier. Reads with shared molecular identifiers were discarded instead of being binned into consensus sequences. MiTCR, run with a Q25 quality threshold and the strictest error-elimination algorithm, handled CDR3 identification, clonotype clustering and error correction. A nonparametric unseen species model using Euler transformation provided a lower-bound estimate of total TCR beta diversity. TCRdb handled the public reads itself, with Q25 trimming in fastp and clone calling in MiXCR, and kept productive beta chains. CDR3 protein duplicates are merged, each entry listing the most common genes and DNA. Clone size and V and J calls follow TCRdb, not the original study. This sample comprises 750,000 to 950,000 distinct CDR3 sequences, about 26% of them detected only once. About 2.9% of the sample is held by the ten biggest clonotypes.

Comment on this clonotype: Its antigen remains undetermined. Nothing much larger sits one base from this clone, and base qualities are not available.

Points the paper makes about the study in general: A strong correlation was found between observed TCR beta diversity and the percentage of naive T cells measured by flow cytometry. As age increased, observed TCR beta diversity per million T cells dropped in a roughly linear way, and a significant reduction was already evident by age about 40. Conclusive comparison of naive and antigen-experienced compartments was prevented by the profiling of bulk unsorted PBMCs. Because donor CMV infection status was unknown, age-related changes in expanded clonotypes were potentially confounded. Estimates of total diversity based on one million sequenced T cells were considered lower bounds and underestimates. The long-lived group showed more naive CD4+ T cells, fewer expanded clones and increased TCR diversity than the aged group, suggesting age selection.

The donors were roughly 39 Caucasian individuals from Russia, aged 6 to 90 years, who were systemically healthy. Each donor gave 8 to 10 milliliters of peripheral blood, drawn into EDTA-treated Vacutainer tubes. Ficoll-Paque density-gradient centrifugation was used to isolate PBMCs, with at least 6.5 million per sample. Trizol reagent was used to extract total RNA from the PBMCs, yielding at least 5.5 micrograms per sample. For every donor, an aliquot of PBMCs went through flow cytometry to measure the percentages of naive CD45RAhigh/CD27high T cells. These records were also assigned to another study, of T cells of mothers and their children. As noted in the second study: Nine systemically healthy Caucasian individuals served as donors, namely three mothers together with their six children. cDNA synthesis consumed the entire amount of extracted RNA, loaded at roughly 1.5 ug RNA in each 15 ul reaction. Sample barcodes and 2-4 random nucleotides were added via the M1S primer in the second PCR. Over 8.5 million TCR beta CDR3 reads came from each mother, compared with a few million reads from each child. Thymic selection shapes the output of TCR recombination in a similar way in related and unrelated pairs, and inherited differences have a minor effect. Normalized repertoire overlap was always found to be slightly, but never significantly, higher in related mother-child pairs than in unrelated mother-child pairs. With a sensitivity of approximately 93 clones per million clonotypes, no persistent microchimeric T cell clones were detected. Deep NGS was used in the study to compare the TCR beta repertoires of mothers and children and to look for features that separate related mother-child pairs from unrelated individuals. The mean age was roughly 40 +/- 4 years for the mothers and approximately 11 +/- 4 years for the children. After adapter ligation was performed with NEBNext reagents, the libraries were sequenced on an Illumina HiSeq 2000 with 100+100 nt paired-end reads. To prevent cross-contamination, the mother and child libraries were prepared one month apart and sequenced in separate runs. Between about 500,000 and 2,300,000 distinct TCR beta clonotypes were identified per donor. Naive TCR beta clonotypes were estimated from low-frequency clonotypes matched to each donor's FACS-determined naive share, without sorting.

What was sequenced was blood. The TCR sequence derives from a boy between 5 and 17 years old in good health.

The CDR3 reads CSVTPSLQKLFF. The DNA reads as follows: TGCAGCGTTACACCGAGCCTCCAAAAACTGTTTTTT. The rearrangement joined TRBV29-1 to TRBJ1-4; the D gene assignment is ambiguous. The CDR3 starts with the cysteine, ends with the phenylalanine, and has 12 residues. Only CDR3 DNA remains: 36 bases, in frame from the first base. Trimming takes 5 bases from V and 9 bases from J, and the germline ends sit 13 bases apart. Based on the germline V gene, the CDR1 and CDR2 sequences are SQVTM and ANQGSEA.